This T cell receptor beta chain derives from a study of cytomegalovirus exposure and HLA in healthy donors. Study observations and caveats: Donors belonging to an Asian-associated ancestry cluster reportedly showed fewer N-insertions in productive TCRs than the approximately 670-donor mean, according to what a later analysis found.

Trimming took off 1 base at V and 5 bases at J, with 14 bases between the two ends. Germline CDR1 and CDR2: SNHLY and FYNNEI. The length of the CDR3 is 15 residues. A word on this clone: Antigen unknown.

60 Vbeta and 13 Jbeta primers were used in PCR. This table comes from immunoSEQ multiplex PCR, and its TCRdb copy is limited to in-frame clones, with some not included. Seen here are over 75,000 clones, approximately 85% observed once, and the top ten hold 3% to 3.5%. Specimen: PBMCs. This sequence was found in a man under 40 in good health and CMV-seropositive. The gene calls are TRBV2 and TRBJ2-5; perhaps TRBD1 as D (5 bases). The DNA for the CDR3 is TGTGCCAGCAGTGAAGTTCGGGCAGGGAAGGAGACCCAGTACTTC. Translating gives CASSEVRAGKETQYF.